The entry that follows covers one T cell receptor (beta chain) sequence. Its antigen is not identified. PCR amplification relied on 60 Vbeta primers (plus 13 Jbeta primers). Some clones are missing from TCRdb's copy, which holds only in-frame ones; the method was immunoSEQ multiplex PCR. The data show about 150,000 clones, nearly 80% seen once. Despite likely unrecorded immune exposures, the donors were nominally healthy at the time of sampling. Germline assignment: CDR1 SGHVS and CDR2 FQNEAQ. V was shortened by 3 bases and J by 0 bases, with 11 bases between the two germline ends. This CDR3 has 15 residues. The data were taken from a study of cytomegalovirus exposure and HLA in healthy donors. Study results and caveats: Researchers reported in a later analysis that a missense DCLRE1C variant was tied to TCR beta V- and J-gene trimming.

V gene TRBV7-8 combines with J gene TRBJ2-5; the D gene is possibly TRBD2 (7 bases). The TCR comes from a young man in good health and CMV-seropositive. The material sequenced was PBMCs. In DNA, the CDR3 is TGTGCCAGCAGCTTGGGGAGGGGGTACCAAGAGACCCAGTACTTC. Protein product: CASSLGRGYQETQYF.